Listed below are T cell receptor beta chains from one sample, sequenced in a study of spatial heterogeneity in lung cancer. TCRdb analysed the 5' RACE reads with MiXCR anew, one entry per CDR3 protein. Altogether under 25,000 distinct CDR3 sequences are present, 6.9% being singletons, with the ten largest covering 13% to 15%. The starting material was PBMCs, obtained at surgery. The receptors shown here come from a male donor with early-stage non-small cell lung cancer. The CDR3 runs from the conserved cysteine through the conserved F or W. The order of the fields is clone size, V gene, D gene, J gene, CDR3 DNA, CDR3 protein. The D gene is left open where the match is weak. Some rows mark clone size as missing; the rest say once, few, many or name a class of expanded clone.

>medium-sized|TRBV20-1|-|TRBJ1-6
TGCAGTGCGCGACCCAACAGGGAGAATTCACCCCTCCACTTT
CSARPNRENSPLHF
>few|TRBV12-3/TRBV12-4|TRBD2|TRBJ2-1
TGTGCCAGCAGTTGGGGGGGGTACAATGAGCAGTTCTTC
CASSWGGYNEQFF
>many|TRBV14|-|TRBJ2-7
TGTGCCAGCAGCTCAGTAGGGGTTTGGAGCTCCTACGAGCAGTACTTC
CASSSVGVWSSYEQYF
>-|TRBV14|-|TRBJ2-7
TGTGCCAGCAGCTCAAGGGGGATCCACGAGCAGTACTTC
CASSSRGIHEQYF
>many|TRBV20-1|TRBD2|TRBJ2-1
TGCAGTGCAGAGACTAGCGGGACATACAATGAGCAGTTCTTC
CSAETSGTYNEQFF
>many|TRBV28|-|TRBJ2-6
TGTGCCAGCATAGGCAGGGGCTCTGGGGCCAACGTCCTGACTTTC
CASIGRGSGANVLTF
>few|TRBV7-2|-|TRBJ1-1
TGTGCCAGCAGCTTCCGGTGGTTAGCGGACACTGAAGCTTTCTTT
CASSFRWLADTEAFF
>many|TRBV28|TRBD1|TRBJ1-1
TGTGCCAGCAGTGCTGCGTCGGGACAGGGCTTGAACACTGAAGCTTTCTTT
CASSAASGQGLNTEAFF
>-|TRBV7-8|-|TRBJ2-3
TGTGCCAGCGGATATGATACGCAGTATTTT
CASGYDTQYF
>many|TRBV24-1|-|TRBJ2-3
TGTGCCACCAACCTAGGACCGGGGACAGATACGCAGTATTTT
CATNLGPGTDTQYF
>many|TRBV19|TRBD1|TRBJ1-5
TGTGCCAGTAGTCTCCCGGGGACAGGGGGCAATCAGCCCCAGCATTTT
CASSLPGTGGNQPQHF
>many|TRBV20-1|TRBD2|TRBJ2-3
TGCAGTGCTAGGCTAGCGGGAGCGAAAGATACGCAGTATTTT
CSARLAGAKDTQYF
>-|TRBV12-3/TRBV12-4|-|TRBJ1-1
TGTGCCAGCAGTTTTTTACCCAATACGAACACTGAAGCTTTCTTT
CASSFLPNTNTEAFF
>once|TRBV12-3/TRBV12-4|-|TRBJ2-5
TGTGCCAGCAGTTTAGACTACCCCAGGAGATCAGAGACCCAGTACTTC
CASSLDYPRRSETQYF
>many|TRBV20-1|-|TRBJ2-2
TGCAGTGCTTGGGGCCGTGCGGGCGGGGAGCTGTTTTTT
CSAWGRAGGELFF
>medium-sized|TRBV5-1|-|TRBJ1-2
TGCGCCAGCAGCTCGAGCCAGGGGTATGGCTACACCTTC
CASSSSQGYGYTF
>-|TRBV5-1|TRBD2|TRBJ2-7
TGCGCCAGCAGTTTTAGCGGGAGAGGTTACGAGCAGTACTTC
CASSFSGRGYEQYF
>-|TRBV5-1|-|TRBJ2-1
TGCGCCAGCAGCTTGTGGCCAGCGGCAGTGAGCTCCTACAATGAGCAGTTCTTC
CASSLWPAAVSSYNEQFF
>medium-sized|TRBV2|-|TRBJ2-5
TGTGCCAGCAGTGAAGAGGACTGGGAGACCCAGTACTTC
CASSEEDWETQYF
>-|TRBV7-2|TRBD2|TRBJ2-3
TGTGCCAGCAGCTTACTAGCGGGAACCACAGATACGCAGTATTTT
CASSLLAGTTDTQYF
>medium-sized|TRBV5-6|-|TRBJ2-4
TGTGCCAGCAGCTTGGCTATTGTCGAGGACAGCCCCAACATTCAGTACTTC
CASSLAIVEDSPNIQYF
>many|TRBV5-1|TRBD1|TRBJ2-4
TGCGCCAGCAGCTTCGGGACAGGGGAGAACATTCAGTACTTC
CASSFGTGENIQYF
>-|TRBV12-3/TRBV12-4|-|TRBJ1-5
TGTGCCAGCAGTCCGAAAGGTGACTATAGCAATCAGCCCCAGCATTTT
CASSPKGDYSNQPQHF
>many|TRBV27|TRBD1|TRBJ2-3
TGTGCCAGCAGCCCCCGGACAGGGGGCGGACGGAGCACAGATACGCAGTATTTT
CASSPRTGGGRSTDTQYF
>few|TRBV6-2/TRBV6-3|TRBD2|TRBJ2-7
TGTGCCACGACTAGCCGGGGAACCACCTACGAGCAGTACTTC
CATTSRGTTYEQYF
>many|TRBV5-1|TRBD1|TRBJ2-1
TGCGCCAGCAGCCCCAGACAGGGTGATAATGAGCAGTTCTTC
CASSPRQGDNEQFF
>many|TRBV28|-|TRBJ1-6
TGTGCCAGCAGTTCCCTACAGTTCCCCGAAATTAATTCACCCCTCCACTTT
CASSSLQFPEINSPLHF
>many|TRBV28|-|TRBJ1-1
TGTGCCAGCAGTTCCCCCGGGGGCCTGAACACTGAAGCTTTCTTT
CASSSPGGLNTEAFF
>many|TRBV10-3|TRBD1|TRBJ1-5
TGTGCCATCAGCCCCATCCCTACAGGGGATGTGTGGCGAAATCAGCCCCAGCATTTT
CAISPIPTGDVWRNQPQHF
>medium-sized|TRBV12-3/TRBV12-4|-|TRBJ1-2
TGTGCCAGCAGTTTAGAGGGGAACTATGGCTACACCTTC
CASSLEGNYGYTF